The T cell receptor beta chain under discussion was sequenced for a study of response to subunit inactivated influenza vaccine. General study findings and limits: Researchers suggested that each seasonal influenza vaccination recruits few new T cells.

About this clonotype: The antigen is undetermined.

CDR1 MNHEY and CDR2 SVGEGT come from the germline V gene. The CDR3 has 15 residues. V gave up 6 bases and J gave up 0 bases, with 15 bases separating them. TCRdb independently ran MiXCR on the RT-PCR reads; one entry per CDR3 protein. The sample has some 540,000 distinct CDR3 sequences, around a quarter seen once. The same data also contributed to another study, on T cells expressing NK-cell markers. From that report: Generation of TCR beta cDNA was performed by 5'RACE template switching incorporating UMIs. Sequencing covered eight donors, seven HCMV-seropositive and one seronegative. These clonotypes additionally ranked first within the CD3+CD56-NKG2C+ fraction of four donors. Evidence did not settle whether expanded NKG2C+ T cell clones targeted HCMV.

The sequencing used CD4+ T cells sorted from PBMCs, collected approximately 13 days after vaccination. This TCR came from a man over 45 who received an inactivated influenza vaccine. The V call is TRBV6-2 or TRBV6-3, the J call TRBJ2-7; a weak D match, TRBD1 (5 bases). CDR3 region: CASRLTGDNSYEQYF. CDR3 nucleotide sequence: TGTGCCAGCAGATTAACAGGTGATAACTCCTACGAGCAGTACTTC.